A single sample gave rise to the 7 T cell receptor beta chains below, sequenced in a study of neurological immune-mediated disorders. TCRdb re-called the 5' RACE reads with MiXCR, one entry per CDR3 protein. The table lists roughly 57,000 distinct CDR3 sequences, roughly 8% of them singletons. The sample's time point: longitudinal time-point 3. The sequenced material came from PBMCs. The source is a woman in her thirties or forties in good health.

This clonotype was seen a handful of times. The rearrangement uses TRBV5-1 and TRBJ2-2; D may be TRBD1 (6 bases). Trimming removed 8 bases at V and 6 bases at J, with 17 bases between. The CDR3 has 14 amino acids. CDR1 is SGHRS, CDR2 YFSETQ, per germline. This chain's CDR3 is CASQGRPGAGELFF. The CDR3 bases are TGCGCCAGTCAGGGCAGACCAGGGGCCGGGGAGCTGTTTTTT. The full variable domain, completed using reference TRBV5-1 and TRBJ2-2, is KAGVTQTPRYLIKTRGQQVTLSCSPISGHRSVSWYQQTPGQGLQFLFEYFSETQRNKGNFPGRFSGRQFSNSRSEMNVSTLELGDSALYLCASQGRPGAGELFFGEGSRLTVL.

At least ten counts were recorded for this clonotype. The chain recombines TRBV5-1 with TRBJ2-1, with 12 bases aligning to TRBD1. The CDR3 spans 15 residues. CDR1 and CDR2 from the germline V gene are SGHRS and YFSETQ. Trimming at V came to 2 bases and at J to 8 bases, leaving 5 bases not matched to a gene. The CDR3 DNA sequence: TGCGCCAGCAGCTTCTTGGGACAGGGGGCCGATGAGCAGTTCTTC. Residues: CASSFLGQGADEQFF.

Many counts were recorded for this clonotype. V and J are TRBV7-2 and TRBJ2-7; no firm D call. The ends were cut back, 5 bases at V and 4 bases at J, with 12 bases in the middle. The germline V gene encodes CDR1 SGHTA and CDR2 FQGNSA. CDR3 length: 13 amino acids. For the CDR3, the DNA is TGTGCCAGCAGCGCGATCCCCTTATACGAGCAGTACTTC. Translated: CASSAIPLYEQYF.

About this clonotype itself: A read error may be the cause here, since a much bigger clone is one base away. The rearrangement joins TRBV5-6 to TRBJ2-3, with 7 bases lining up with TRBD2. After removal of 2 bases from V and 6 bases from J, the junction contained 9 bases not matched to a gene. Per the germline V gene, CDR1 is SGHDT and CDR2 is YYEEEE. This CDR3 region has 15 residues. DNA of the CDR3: TGTGCCAGCAGCTTCGTGGGGGGGTCACGGGATACGCAGTATTTT. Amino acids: CASSFVGGSRDTQYF.

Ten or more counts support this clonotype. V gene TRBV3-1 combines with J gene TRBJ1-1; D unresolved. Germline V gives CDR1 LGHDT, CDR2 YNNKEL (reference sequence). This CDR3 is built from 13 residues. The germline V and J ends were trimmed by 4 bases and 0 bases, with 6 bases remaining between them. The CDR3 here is CASSRFMNTEAFF. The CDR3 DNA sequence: TGTGCCAGCAGCCGCTTTATGAACACTGAAGCTTTCTTT.

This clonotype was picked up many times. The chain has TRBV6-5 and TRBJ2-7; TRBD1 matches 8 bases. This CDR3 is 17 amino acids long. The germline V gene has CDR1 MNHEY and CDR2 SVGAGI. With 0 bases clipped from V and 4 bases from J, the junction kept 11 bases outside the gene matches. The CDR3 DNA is TGTGCCAGCAGTTACTCGAAGTTTGGCGGGACAGGATACGAGCAGTACTTC. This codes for CASSYSKFGGTGYEQYF.

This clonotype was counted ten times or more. CDR3: CASSPSSGGTGELFF. The CDR3 DNA reads TGCGCCAGCAGCCCAAGTTCGGGAGGCACCGGGGAGCTGTTTTTT. V usage is TRBV4-3 and J usage is TRBJ2-2; the match to TRBD2 covers 7 bases. Germline CDR1 is LGHNA and CDR2 is YSLEER. CDR3 length: 15 amino acids. V shed 4 bases and J 4 bases; nucleotides not matched to a gene: 6.